One sample yielded the 31 T cell receptor beta chains listed below, sequenced in a study of blood T cell repertoires in COVID-19. TCRdb's table, derived via immunoSEQ multiplex PCR, lists solely in-frame clones and lacks some. The repertoire holds about 250,000 clones, approximately 90% seen once, with around 1.7% in the top ten. The source material was PBMCs or T cells enriched from blood (not recorded which). The origin of the receptors is a man aged 35 to 55 who had recovered from COVID-19.

The chain uses TRBV6-2 or TRBV6-3 and TRBJ1-2; D remains ambiguous. CDR1 and CDR2 (germline): MNHEY, SVGEGT. CDR3 length: 14 residues. Trimming cost V 0 bases and J 4 bases, with 9 bases left between them. The CDR3 sequence is CASSYSVTFYGYTF. CDR3 DNA sequence: TGTGCCAGCAGTTACTCGGTCACATTCTATGGCTACACCTTC.

V gene TRBV7-2 combines with J gene TRBJ1-2; 7 bases map to TRBD1. The CDR3 totals 14 residues. CDR1 is SGHTA, CDR2 FQGNSA, per germline. With V trimmed by 1 base and J by 2 bases, 1 base remained unmatched. For the CDR3, the DNA is TGTGCCAGCAGCTTAGAGGGACAGAACTATGGCTACACCTTC. Amino acid sequence: CASSLEGQNYGYTF. Supplemented by reference TRBV7-2 and TRBJ1-2, the full variable domain reads GAGVSQSPSNKVTEKGKDVELRCDPISGHTALYWYRQSLGQGLEFLIYFQGNSAPDKSGLPSDRFSAERTGGSVSTLTIQRTQQEDSAVYLCASSLEGQNYGYTFGSGTRLTVV.

The chain employs TRBV27 and TRBJ2-1; 8 bases agree with TRBD2. This CDR3 region has 13 residues. Germline CDR1 reads MNHEY; CDR2 reads SMNVEV (reference sequence). V was clipped by 5 bases and J by 8 bases; unmatched bases: 5. In nucleotides, the CDR3 is TGTGCCAGCAGTCGCGGACTAGCCCATGAGCAGTTCTTC. Translation: CASSRGLAHEQFF.

The rearrangement joins TRBV7-9 to TRBJ2-1, with 14 bases lining up with TRBD2. This CDR3 is 19 amino acids long. J was trimmed by 0 bases and V by 5 bases; bases with no gene match: 9. The germline V gene has CDR1 SEHNR and CDR2 FQNEAQ (reference sequence). CDR3 DNA: TGTGCCAGCAGCGCGACTAGCGGGGGGGCCCCGAGCTCCTACAATGAGCAGTTCTTC. Residues: CASSATSGGAPSSYNEQFF.

The chain carries TRBV6-5 and TRBJ1-2; 7 positions agree with TRBD1. Germline lookup yields CDR1 MNHEY and CDR2 SVGAGI. V was clipped by 8 bases and J by 2 bases; unmatched bases: 2. The CDR3 consists of 12 residues. The chain's CDR3 is CASQGQNYGYTF. CDR3 nucleotides: TGTGCCAGCCAGGGACAGAACTATGGCTACACCTTC.

This chain connects TRBV4-3 to TRBJ1-2; 7 nucleotides line up with TRBD1. With V trimmed by 5 bases and J by 4 bases, 7 bases remained unmatched. This CDR3 is built from 14 residues. The germline CDR1 and CDR2 sequences are LGHNA and YSLEER. CDR3 bases: TGCGCCAGCAGCTCTACCGGGACAGTCTATGGCTACACCTTC. It translates to CASSSTGTVYGYTF.

Comment on this clone: An end of the junction differs from the germline gene, which may be a read error. The genes are TRBV5-1 and TRBJ2-6, with 8 bases that match TRBD1. Per germline, CDR1 SGHRS and CDR2 YFSETQ. CDR3 length: 12 residues. This CDR3 is CASREGDRLMSF. CDR3 nucleotides: TGCGCCAGCAGGGAGGGGGACAGGTTAATGTCTTTC.

This CDR3 reads CASSSGTGPPTEAFF. In DNA form, the CDR3 reads TGTGCCAGCAGTTCCGGGACAGGGCCTCCGACTGAAGCTTTCTTT. This sequence joins TRBV6-6 and TRBJ1-1, with 9 bases aligning to TRBD1. V lost 4 bases and J lost 5; bases outside the gene matches: 8. The CDR3 is made up of 15 amino acids. The germline gives CDR1 MNHNY, CDR2 SVGAGI (reference sequence).

The V and J genes are TRBV5-4 and TRBJ1-2; 7 bases map to TRBD1. The germline V gene encodes CDR1 SGHNT and CDR2 YYREEE (reference sequence). V dropped 0 bases and J dropped 5; count of bases not matched to a gene: 7. This CDR3 contains 15 residues. The CDR3 DNA reads as TGTGCCAGCAGCTTGGGAACAGGGGATGTTTATGGCTACACCTTC. Residues: CASSLGTGDVYGYTF.

The chain combines TRBV5-4 with TRBJ2-1; TRBD2 matches 8 bases. V lost 4 bases to trimming and J lost 7 bases; unmatched junction nucleotides: 13. Germline CDR1 is SGHNT and CDR2 is YYREEE (reference sequence). CDR3 length: 16 residues. In DNA form, the CDR3 reads TGTGCCAGCAGCCAGGCCAGCGGGAGAGGTGGGAATGAGCAGTTCTTC. This translates into CASSQASGRGGNEQFF.

The rearrangement joins TRBV7-9 to TRBJ1-2; 11 positions match TRBD1. This CDR3 contains 15 residues. V lost 6 bases and J lost 2; bases outside the gene matches: 5. Germline CDR1 SEHNR, CDR2 FQNEAQ (reference sequence). CDR3 sequence: CASRGQGGKNYGYTF. The CDR3 DNA follows: TGTGCCAGCAGGGGACAGGGGGGAAAAAACTATGGCTACACCTTC.

The gene calls are TRBV7-2 and TRBJ1-4, with a possible D match to TRBD1 (6 bases). The CDR3 runs to 16 residues. Trimming cost V 2 bases and J 3 bases, with 13 bases left between them. Germline-derived CDR1 and CDR2 are SGHTA and FQGNSA. CDR3 coding DNA: TGTGCCAGCAGCTTAATAGGCAGGGGCCCTAATGAAAAACTGTTTTTT. It encodes CASSLIGRGPNEKLFF.

The rearrangement joins TRBV5-4 to TRBJ2-1; D remains unclear. The CDR3 sequence is 13 residues long. V was shortened by 0 bases and J by 5 bases, with 6 bases between the two germline ends. CDR1 and CDR2 from the germline V gene are SGHNT and YYREEE (reference sequence). Written as DNA, the CDR3 is TGTGCCAGCAGCTTGGCTTCGGACAATGAGCAGTTCTTC. This translates into CASSLASDNEQFF.

The chain has TRBV4-2 and TRBJ2-1; D is ambiguous. Germline assignment: CDR1 LGHNA and CDR2 YNFKEQ. Trimming took 2 bases from V and 9 from J, leaving 20 bases between them. There are 16 residues in the CDR3. DNA for the CDR3: TGTGCCAGCAGCCAACTATCGGGTTCTGGTTCCTTTGAGCAGTTCTTC. Amino acids: CASSQLSGSGSFEQFF.

The V call is TRBV18, the J call TRBJ2-1; 8 nucleotides agree with TRBD1. Losses at the gene ends were 3 bases for V and 2 bases for J; bases not matched to a gene: 3. CDR3 size: 15 residues. Germline V lookup: CDR1 KGHSH, CDR2 LQKENI. The CDR3 DNA reads TGTGCCAGCTCACCGGACAGGGTACCCTACAATGAGCAGTTCTTC. This codes for CASSPDRVPYNEQFF.

The J gene is TRBJ1-6, the V gene TRBV15, with D unclear. CDR3 length: 16 amino acids. Trimming stripped 0 bases from V and 7 bases from J, with 13 bases between. Germline CDR1 is LNHNV and CDR2 is YYDKDF (reference sequence). In DNA, the CDR3 is TGTGCCACCAGCAGAGATTCCGGGAACGGGAATTCACCCCTCCACTTT. As protein: CATSRDSGNGNSPLHF.

This clone was picked up one time. This sequence joins TRBV6-5 and TRBJ1-4; 9 bases agree with TRBD1. J lost 5 bases, V lost 4 bases, and 5 bases had no gene match. This CDR3 region has 15 residues. Per germline, CDR1 MNHEY and CDR2 SVGAGI. The CDR3 protein is CASSSPGQGNEKLFF. DNA for the CDR3: TGTGCCAGCAGTTCCCCGGGACAGGGAAATGAAAAACTGTTTTTT.

V is TRBV2 and J is TRBJ1-2, with 9 bases fitting TRBD1. Germline CDR1 and CDR2: SNHLY and FYNNEI. The CDR3 has 15 amino acids. Trimming removed 7 bases from V and 1 base from J; junction bases left unmatched: 7. CDR3 in DNA: TGTGCCAGCATATCGGGACAGGGAATTAACTATGGCTACACCTTC. The encoded protein is CASISGQGINYGYTF.

This clone has ten or more counts. The chain carries TRBV7-9 and TRBJ2-5, with 12 bases matching TRBD1. V lost 6 bases, J lost 4 bases, and 3 bases stayed unmatched. The V gene's germline CDR1 is SEHNR and CDR2 FQNEAQ (reference sequence). The CDR3 length is 14 residues. The CDR3: CASRRDRGRETQYF. The CDR3 DNA follows: TGTGCCAGCAGGAGGGACAGGGGGCGAGAGACCCAGTACTTC.

The V gene is TRBV7-2, the J gene TRBJ2-5; the D gene is possibly TRBD2 (5 bases). The length of the CDR3 is 15 residues. The germline V gene has CDR1 SGHTA and CDR2 FQGNSA. V was clipped by 4 bases and J by 4 bases, with 16 bases between them. DNA of the CDR3: TGTGCCAGCAGCTCCGCTAGGGCTAGCCGAGAGACCCAGTACTTC. Residues: CASSSARASRETQYF.

The chain combines TRBV12-3 or TRBV12-4 with TRBJ2-7, with D maybe TRBD2 (6 bases). Trimming cost V 6 bases and J 5 bases, with 14 bases left between them. The CDR3 is 13 residues long. This CDR3 reads CASRYGGWDEQYF. The CDR3 bases are TGTGCCAGCAGGTACGGGGGTTGGGACGAGCAGTACTTC.

The rearrangement joins TRBV6-5 to TRBJ1-2, with D tentatively TRBD1 (6 bases). Per the germline V gene, CDR1 is MNHEY and CDR2 is SVGAGI. The V end was cut by 2 bases, the J end by 4 bases, with 17 bases between. This CDR3 has 16 residues. The CDR3 sequence: CASSYSGGRRGYGYTF. The CDR3 DNA sequence: TGTGCCAGCAGTTACAGCGGGGGGCGGAGGGGCTATGGCTACACCTTC.

This clone has ten or more counts. CDR3 nucleotides: TGTGCCAGCTCAATACGACAGGGCGATGGCTACACCTTC. As protein: CASSIRQGDGYTF. The rearrangement joins TRBV18 to TRBJ1-2; 7 bases align to TRBD1. Trimming cost V 5 bases and J 6 bases; bases outside gene matches: 6. This CDR3 contains 13 residues. Germline CDR1 reads KGHSH; CDR2 reads LQKENI.

The gene calls are TRBV11-2 and TRBJ2-3; D gene uncertain. Deletions cut 5 bases from V and 0 bases from J, with 9 bases between. The CDR3 loop spans 14 amino acids. Germline CDR1 and CDR2: SGHAT and FQNNGV. The CDR3 DNA is TGTGCCAGCAGCCCAGGCCTAAGCACAGATACGCAGTATTTT. This translates into CASSPGLSTDTQYF.

The chain has TRBV27 and TRBJ1-6; a weak D match, TRBD1 (6 bases). There are 13 residues in the CDR3. The V end was cut by 5 bases, the J end by 7 bases, with 9 bases between. In germline, CDR1 is MNHEY, CDR2 SMNVEV (reference sequence). The CDR3 nucleotides read TGTGCCAGCAGTAATACAGGGAATTCACCCCTCCACTTT. Amino acid sequence: CASSNTGNSPLHF.

CDR3 residues: CASSRDRVNTGELFF. The DNA for the CDR3 is TGCGCCAGCAGCAGGGACAGGGTCAACACCGGGGAGCTGTTTTTT. The chain employs TRBV5-1 and TRBJ2-2; 9 bases are shared with TRBD1. With 4 bases clipped from V and 2 bases from J, the junction kept 3 bases outside the gene matches. Germline CDR1 is SGHRS and CDR2 is YFSETQ. The CDR3 has 15 amino acids.

The J gene is TRBJ2-1, the V gene TRBV7-2, with 9 bases aligning to TRBD2. CDR3 length: 15 residues. Germline loops: CDR1 SGHTA, CDR2 FQGNSA. The ends lost 3 bases at V and 6 bases at J; junction bases unmatched: 6. This CDR3 is CASSLSGGSSNEQFF. The CDR3 region has the DNA TGTGCCAGCAGCTTGAGCGGGGGGTCATCCAATGAGCAGTTCTTC.

This clone was seen at least ten times. This chain links TRBV2 with TRBJ1-5, with TRBD1 matching 9 bases. CDR1 is SNHLY and CDR2 is FYNNEI in the germline V gene. The ends lost 7 bases at V and 7 bases at J; junction bases unmatched: 8. The CDR3 covers 14 residues. The CDR3, as DNA: TGTGCCAGCAACCGGGACAGGGATGACCAGCCCCAGCATTTT. Its translation is CASNRDRDDQPQHF.

J is TRBJ2-7 and V is TRBV7-9; maybe TRBD1 (6 bases). CDR1 and CDR2 from the germline V gene are SEHNR and FQNEAQ (reference sequence). The V gene lost 4 bases and the J gene lost 6 bases, with 13 bases spanning the gap. This CDR3 comprises 13 residues. The CDR3 loop is CASSYIQGPEQYF. In DNA, the CDR3 is TGTGCCAGCAGCTACATACAGGGACCCGAGCAGTACTTC. The full variable domain, with the rest looked up from reference TRBV7-9 and TRBJ2-7, is DTGVSQNPRHKITKRGQNVTFRCDPISEHNRLYWYRQTLGQGPEFLTYFQNEAQLEKSRLLSDRFSAERPKGSFSTLEIQRTEQGDSAMYLCASSYIQGPEQYFGPGTRLTVT.

In its sample, this clone was seen once. This sequence joins TRBV5-1 and TRBJ1-1; D remains ambiguous. The germline V gene encodes CDR1 SGHRS and CDR2 YFSETQ. The CDR3 spans 15 residues. Trimming cost V 4 bases and J 4 bases, with 17 bases left between them. CDR3 coding DNA: TGCGCCAGCAGCGTGAGCACCCTTCCAAGCACTGAAGCTTTCTTT. It is translated as CASSVSTLPSTEAFF.

The chain has TRBV6-5 and TRBJ2-7; 9 positions match TRBD1. The trim removed 6 bases at V and 2 bases at J, leaving 8 bases unmatched. This CDR3 region has 15 residues. Germline V gene sequence: CDR1 MNHEY, CDR2 SVGAGI. The CDR3 is CASRIPGTGTYEQYF. The CDR3 DNA reads as TGTGCCAGCAGGATCCCCGGGACAGGGACCTACGAGCAGTACTTC.